What follows is one TCR beta chain and its context. Its antigen is not identified. It was with 60 Vbeta and 13 Jbeta primers that the PCR ran. The repertoire was sequenced with immunoSEQ multiplex PCR; TCRdb's copy has only in-frame clones and lacks some. The sample lists fewer than 150,000 clones, about 79% occurring once. The source of the sample is a study of cytomegalovirus exposure and HLA in healthy donors. Findings of the study overall: The likely origin of a cluster of highly shared sequence variants was a sequencing artifact. Excluded were some V segments that proved indistinguishable, including TRBV6-2 and TRBV6-3.

V trimming: 4 bases; J trimming: 5 bases; junction bases outside the gene matches: 13. This CDR3 comprises 17 residues. Germline CDR1 is MGHRA and CDR2 is YSYEKL. The chain has TRBV4-1 and TRBJ2-7; 11 bases agree with TRBD2. The source material was PBMCs. The TCR was taken from a male donor in good health and CMV-seronegative. DNA of the CDR3: TGCGCCAGCAGCCGCCAACTACCTAGCGGGAGGTTCGACGAGCAGTACTTC. Translation: CASSRQLPSGRFDEQYF.